A single sample is the source of the 22 T cell receptor beta chains below, sequenced in a study of T cell responses to AZD1222 COVID-19 vaccine. Some clones are missing from TCRdb's copy, which holds only in-frame ones; the method was immunoSEQ multiplex PCR. Here the sample spans some 120,000 clones, about 92% being singletons. Sequenced material: peripheral blood, taken on day 0 of MenACWY control vaccination. These receptors all stem from an adult in good health.

This clone was observed a few times. The chain's CDR3 is CASRQGNYGYTF. As DNA, the CDR3 is TGTGCCAGCAGACAGGGTAACTATGGCTACACCTTC. This chain uses TRBV2 with TRBJ1-2; D may be TRBD1 (6 bases). The V gene lost 6 bases and the J gene lost 1 base, with 6 bases spanning the gap. This CDR3 comprises 12 residues. Germline V gives CDR1 SNHLY, CDR2 FYNNEI.

This sequence joins TRBV5-8 and TRBJ2-1, with unresolved D. V lost 4 bases, J lost 9 bases, and 14 bases lay in between. Germline V gene data show CDR1 as SGHTS and CDR2 as YDEGEE. The CDR3 totals 13 residues. CDR3 in DNA: TGTGCCAGCAGCCACAAACTCCCGCGTGAGCAGTTCTTC. The encoded protein is CASSHKLPREQFF. The entire variable domain, with the rest obtained from reference TRBV5-8 and TRBJ2-1, is as follows: EAGVTQSPTHLIKTRGQQATLRCSPISGHTSVYWYQQALGLGLQFLLWYDEGEERNRGNFPPRFSGRQFPNYSSELNVNALELEDSALYLCASSHKLPREQFFGPGTRLTVL.

This chain connects TRBV9 to TRBJ2-7, with D maybe TRBD2 (5 bases). The CDR3 consists of 15 residues. CDR1 is SGDLS, CDR2 YYNGEE, per germline. The V gene lost 4 bases and the J gene lost 0 bases, with 14 bases spanning the gap. The CDR3 nucleotides read TGTGCCAGCAGCCCAAGGACTGGAAGCTCCTACGAGCAGTACTTC. It is translated as CASSPRTGSSYEQYF.

This chain links TRBV11-2 with TRBJ1-2, with D possibly being TRBD1 (6 bases). The CDR3 is 13 amino acids. The V end lost 2 bases, the J end lost 6 bases, and 10 bases lay between the germline ends. Germline V CDR1 and CDR2: SGHAT, FQNNGV. CDR3 loop: CASSLTTGHGYTF. In DNA form, the CDR3 reads TGTGCCAGCAGCTTAACGACAGGACATGGCTACACCTTC.

The chain couples TRBV27 to TRBJ2-7, with D perhaps assigned TRBD1 or TRBD2 (6 bases each). Trimming stripped 1 base from V and 2 bases from J, with 9 bases between. Per germline, CDR1 MNHEY and CDR2 SMNVEV (reference sequence). The CDR3 is made up of 14 amino acids. Here the CDR3 DNA reads TGTGCCAGCAGTTTATTTGGGGGGCCCTACGAGCAGTACTTC. Its translation is CASSLFGGPYEQYF.

The sample holds one count of this clone. The rearrangement uses TRBV19 and TRBJ2-2, with 9 positions matching TRBD1. The CDR3 length is 15 residues. CDR1 and CDR2 (germline): LNHDA, SQIVND (reference sequence). After removal of 6 bases from V and 2 bases from J, the junction contained 4 bases not matched to a gene. CDR3 sequence reads: CASSRQGVNTGELFF. The CDR3 DNA sequence: TGTGCCAGTAGCCGACAGGGGGTTAACACCGGGGAGCTGTTTTTT. Filled out from reference TRBV19 and TRBJ2-2, the complete variable domain reads DGGITQSPKYLFRKEGQNVTLSCEQNLNHDAMYWYRQDPGQGLRLIYYSQIVNDFQKGDIAEGYSVSREKKESFPLTVTSAQKNPTAFYLCASSRQGVNTGELFFGEGSRLTVL.

As DNA, the CDR3 is TGTGCCAGCAGCCCGACAGGATCACACCAGCCCCAGCATTTT. Translated: CASSPTGSHQPQHF. This chain joins TRBV27 and TRBJ1-5, with D perhaps matching TRBD1 (6 bases). Germline V lookup: CDR1 MNHEY, CDR2 SMNVEV (reference sequence). The CDR3 totals 14 residues. Trimming took 6 bases from V and 7 from J, leaving 16 bases between them.

This clone was counted a single time. The rearrangement links TRBV2 to TRBJ1-6; D possibly corresponds to TRBD1 (6 bases). This CDR3 comprises 13 residues. Germline assignment: CDR1 SNHLY and CDR2 FYNNEI. The V end was cut by 8 bases, the J end by 15 bases, with 20 bases between. CDR3 DNA: TGTGCCAGCCGCGTCAAGACAGGTAACCTCCTCCACTTT. It translates to CASRVKTGNLLHF.

The chain combines TRBV25-1 with TRBJ1-1, with D possibly being TRBD1 (6 bases). The ends were cut back, 4 bases at V and 4 bases at J, with 16 bases in the middle. The CDR3 contains 15 residues. Per germline, CDR1 MGHDK and CDR2 SYGVNS. The CDR3 sequence: CASSGQGSLATEAFF. The DNA of the CDR3 is TGTGCCAGCAGTGGCCAGGGGTCGTTGGCCACTGAAGCTTTCTTT.

The chain carries TRBV5-8 and TRBJ2-7; the D gene is possibly TRBD2 (5 bases). This CDR3 is 14 amino acids long. CDR1 and CDR2 from the germline V gene are SGHTS and YDEGEE. V lost 0 bases to trimming and J lost 3 bases, with 10 bases between them. CDR3 DNA: TGTGCCAGCAGCTTGGGGGAGTTGGTCTACGAGCAGTACGTC. It is translated as CASSLGELVYEQYV.

V usage is TRBV28 and J usage is TRBJ2-3; 9 bases fit TRBD1. V shed 4 bases and J 4 bases; nucleotides not matched to a gene: 12. CDR3 size: 17 residues. The V gene's germline CDR1 is MDHEN and CDR2 SYDVKM. CDR3 amino acids: CASSYTPGQGVPDTQYF. The CDR3 nucleotides are TGTGCCAGCAGTTATACTCCGGGACAGGGTGTCCCAGATACGCAGTATTTT.

The V and J genes are TRBV11-2 and TRBJ2-5; 7 bases map to TRBD2. The CDR3 covers 15 residues. Losses at the gene ends were 4 bases for V and 3 bases for J; bases not matched to a gene: 8. The V gene's germline CDR1 is SGHAT and CDR2 FQNNGV. The CDR3 loop is CASSYPQRGEETQYF. The CDR3 region has the DNA TGTGCCAGCAGCTACCCCCAGCGGGGCGAAGAGACCCAGTACTTC.

This clone was seen once. The chain uses TRBV7-2 and TRBJ1-3; D unclear. This CDR3 contains 16 residues. The ends were cut back, 6 bases at V and 0 bases at J, with 15 bases in the middle. Germline values: CDR1 SGHTA, CDR2 FQGNSA. The CDR3 nucleotides read TGTGCCAGCAGTATTACCGGACGGCCCTCTGGAAACACCATATATTTT. It translates to CASSITGRPSGNTIYF.

This clone is a singleton in its sample. This sequence joins TRBV5-1 and TRBJ1-1; no clear D. Germline lookup yields CDR1 SGHRS and CDR2 YFSETQ. Between the trimmed V and J ends, which lost 0 bases and 5 bases, there was a span of 5 bases. There are 12 residues in the CDR3. In DNA, the CDR3 is TGCGCCAGCAGCTTGGTGGGGACTGAAGCTTTCTTT. This encodes CASSLVGTEAFF.

The CDR3 loop is CASSLRGHTEAFF. The CDR3 bases are TGTGCCAGCAGTCTACGGGGGCACACTGAAGCTTTCTTT. This chain uses TRBV6-2 or TRBV6-3 with TRBJ1-1; perhaps TRBD1 as D (6 bases). From germline, CDR1 is MNHEY and CDR2 SVGEGT. Deletions cut 5 bases from V and 3 bases from J, with 10 bases between. CDR3 length: 13 residues.

The genes are TRBV7-2 and TRBJ2-7; D is possibly TRBD1 (5 bases). Trimming stripped 5 bases from V and 8 bases from J, with 16 bases between. The germline CDR1 and CDR2 sequences are SGHTA and FQGNSA. The CDR3 runs to 13 residues. In nucleotides, the CDR3 is TGTGCCAGCAGCAATACTGTGGGGCTCCAGCAGTACTTC. Encoded protein: CASSNTVGLQQYF.

This chain links TRBV11-2 with TRBJ2-5; D ambiguous. Germline values: CDR1 SGHAT, CDR2 FQNNGV. Trimming took 3 bases from V and 5 from J, leaving 10 bases between them. The CDR3 has 13 residues. CDR3 in DNA: TGTGCCAGCAGCTTCTGGCAGACCGAGACCCAGTACTTC. Translation: CASSFWQTETQYF.

In this sample, this clone turned up a few times. This sequence joins TRBV11-2 and TRBJ2-7; TRBD1 agrees at 7 bases. CDR3 length: 13 residues. Germline V gives CDR1 SGHAT, CDR2 FQNNGV. Germline trimming cut 5 bases from V and 5 bases from J; bases unmatched to any gene: 6. In DNA, the CDR3 is TGTGCCAGCAGCCCGAGACAGGGCCACGAGCAGTACTTC. Amino acid sequence: CASSPRQGHEQYF.

The chain combines TRBV3-1 (or the pseudogene TRBV3-2) with TRBJ2-6; TRBD1 aligns across 10 bases. J gave up 3 bases and V 0 bases, and 5 bases lay outside the gene matches. Germline assignment: CDR1 LGHDT and CDR2 YNNKEL (reference sequence). The CDR3 totals 18 residues. Written as DNA, the CDR3 is TGTGCCAGCAGCCAAGATAGGACAGGGGGTCGTGGGGCCAACGTCCTGACTTTC. This sequence encodes CASSQDRTGGRGANVLTF.

This clone was counted once. V usage is TRBV19 and J usage is TRBJ2-1; D is unresolved. In germline, CDR1 is LNHDA, CDR2 SQIVND (reference sequence). The CDR3 has 13 residues. Trimming cost V 1 base and J 4 bases, with 5 bases left between them. The CDR3 DNA is TGTGCCAGTAGTATAGGGAATTACAATGAGCAGTTCTTC. The encoded protein is CASSIGNYNEQFF.

This rearrangement joins TRBV5-4 to TRBJ2-1; D gene ambiguous. CDR3 length: 16 amino acids. The V and J ends lost 2 bases and 0 bases respectively, with 12 bases between them. Germline loops: CDR1 SGHNT, CDR2 YYREEE (reference sequence). This chain's CDR3 is CASSFGGVSSYNEQFF. CDR3 DNA: TGTGCCAGCAGCTTCGGTGGGGTCAGCTCCTACAATGAGCAGTTCTTC. Based on the CDR3 plus reference TRBV5-4 and TRBJ2-1, the full variable domain is ETGVTQSPTHLIKTRGQQVTLRCSSQSGHNTVSWYQQALGQGPQFIFQYYREEENGRGNFPPRFSGLQFPNYSSELNVNALELDDSALYLCASSFGGVSSYNEQFFGPGTRLTVL.

The genes are TRBV12-3 or TRBV12-4 and TRBJ2-1, with D tentatively TRBD2 (6 bases). The CDR3 length is 11 residues. V was pared by 5 bases and J by 12 bases, with 11 bases between. Here the CDR3 reads CASSRTMGQFF. Here the CDR3 DNA reads TGTGCCAGCAGTAGGACTATGGGGCAGTTCTTC.